A single sample is the source of the 30 T cell receptor beta chains below, sequenced in a study of technical replicates of blood from a few donors. Sequencing was performed with immunoSEQ multiplex PCR; in TCRdb, only in-frame clones are kept and a portion is missing. The sample gives about 89,000 clones, approximately 94% of which show up once; 0.25% is in the top ten. The material sequenced was T cells isolated from PBMCs. These receptors were taken from a human donor in good health.

The chain employs TRBV6-5 and TRBJ1-1, with 8 bases aligning to TRBD1. The germline CDR1 and CDR2 sequences are MNHEY and SVGAGI. The CDR3 runs 15 residues. The J segment lost 3 bases and the V segment lost 6 bases, leaving 9 bases of the junction unmatched. This CDR3 is CASRRTMTGDTEAFF. In DNA, the CDR3 is TGTGCCAGCAGACGGACAATGACAGGGGACACTGAAGCTTTCTTT.

This sequence joins TRBV2 and TRBJ2-5; 15 bases are a match to TRBD2. This CDR3 spans 17 amino acids. V trimming: 3 bases; J trimming: 5 bases; junction bases outside the gene matches: 7. Germline CDR1 SNHLY, CDR2 FYNNEI. CDR3 sequence reads: CASSDGGLAGGRETQYF. The CDR3 nucleotides read TGTGCCAGCAGTGATGGGGGACTAGCGGGGGGTCGTGAGACCCAGTACTTC.

The chain links TRBV10-1 to TRBJ2-3; 8 bases map to TRBD2. Unmatched junction bases numbered 11, after V lost 7 bases and J lost 5 bases. Germline CDR1 is WNHNN and CDR2 is SYGVQD (reference sequence). The CDR3 totals 15 residues. Here the CDR3 DNA reads TGCGCCAGCACGCAGCGGGAGACCCCTGGAGATACGCAGTATTTT. Amino acid sequence: CASTQRETPGDTQYF.

The chain links TRBV19 to TRBJ2-7; 9 bases are a match to TRBD1. The CDR3 extends over 17 amino acids. CDR1 is LNHDA and CDR2 is SQIVND in the germline V gene (reference sequence). J gave up 1 base and V 3 bases, and 10 bases lay outside the gene matches. The CDR3 DNA reads TGTGCCAGTAGTATCAGGACAGGGGTACCGATATCCTACGAGCAGTACTTC. This sequence encodes CASSIRTGVPISYEQYF. The complete variable domain, with remaining parts taken from reference TRBV19 and TRBJ2-7, reads DGGITQSPKYLFRKEGQNVTLSCEQNLNHDAMYWYRQDPGQGLRLIYYSQIVNDFQKGDIAEGYSVSREKKESFPLTVTSAQKNPTAFYLCASSIRTGVPISYEQYFGPGTRLTVT.

This rearrangement joins TRBV19 to TRBJ2-7, with D uncertain. Germline V gives CDR1 LNHDA, CDR2 SQIVND (reference sequence). CDR3 length: 13 amino acids. V lost 6 bases and J 1 base, leaving 10 bases between the germline ends. The DNA of the CDR3 is TGTGCCAGTAGCTTTGGGCTATCCTACGAGCAGTACTTC. Protein sequence: CASSFGLSYEQYF. Together with reference TRBV19 and TRBJ2-7, the CDR3 gives the full variable domain: DGGITQSPKYLFRKEGQNVTLSCEQNLNHDAMYWYRQDPGQGLRLIYYSQIVNDFQKGDIAEGYSVSREKKESFPLTVTSAQKNPTAFYLCASSFGLSYEQYFGPGTRLTVT.

The chain uses TRBV30 and TRBJ1-3; no reliable D call. The CDR3 is 14 amino acids. The germline V and J ends were trimmed by 0 bases and 0 bases, with 6 bases remaining between them. Germline V gives CDR1 GTSNPN, CDR2 SVGIG (reference sequence). In DNA, the CDR3 is TGTGCCTGGAGTGTCTCGAGCTCTGGAAACACCATATATTTT. It yields the protein CAWSVSSSGNTIYF.

CDR3 sequence: CASSLGTGRKETQYF. The CDR3 nucleotides read TGCGCCAGCAGCTTGGGGACAGGGCGGAAAGAGACCCAGTACTTC. The gene calls are TRBV5-1 and TRBJ2-5; 8 nucleotides align to TRBD1. V was pared by 0 bases and J by 3 bases, with 4 bases of the junction left unmatched. The CDR3 length is 15 residues. CDR1 and CDR2 from the germline V gene are SGHRS and YFSETQ.

This chain joins TRBV7-2 and TRBJ2-1, with TRBD1 matching over 9 bases. The CDR3 spans 14 residues. V shed 4 bases and J 10 bases; nucleotides not matched to a gene: 8. Germline V CDR1 and CDR2: SGHTA, FQGNSA. The DNA for the CDR3 is TGTGCCAGCAGCTATTACAGGGGGCGCGTGGAGCAGTTCTTC. Residues: CASSYYRGRVEQFF.

The V and J genes are TRBV11-2 and TRBJ2-5; a possible D gene is TRBD1 (5 bases). V was pared by 1 base and J by 5 bases, with 26 bases between. This CDR3 comprises 19 residues. Germline CDR1 reads SGHAT; CDR2 reads FQNNGV. The CDR3 region is CASSLGGSRWEKQEETQYF. The CDR3 nucleotides read TGTGCCAGCAGCTTAGGGGGCTCGAGATGGGAAAAGCAGGAGGAGACCCAGTACTTC.

This chain connects TRBV7-9 to TRBJ2-3; unclear D gene. Trimming left V 1 base short and J 6 bases short, with 5 bases between. The CDR3 has 12 residues. The germline V gene has CDR1 SEHNR and CDR2 FQNEAQ (reference sequence). In DNA form, the CDR3 reads TGTGCCAGCAGCTTAGTATTTGATACGCAGTATTTT. Its translation is CASSLVFDTQYF.

The chain carries TRBV5-4 and TRBJ1-2; no clear D gene. The V end lost 4 bases, the J end lost 4 bases, and 17 bases lay between the germline ends. Looked up from germline, CDR1 is SGHNT and CDR2 is YYREEE (reference sequence). The CDR3 runs 15 residues. CDR3 sequence reads: CASSQDNSVLYGYTF. Written as DNA, the CDR3 is TGTGCCAGCAGCCAAGACAACTCCGTCCTCTATGGCTACACCTTC.

The V call is TRBV9, the J call TRBJ2-3; no clear D. The CDR3 has 14 amino acids. Trimming removed 3 bases from V and 5 bases from J, with 13 bases in between. Germline assignment: CDR1 SGDLS and CDR2 YYNGEE. The CDR3 DNA is TGTGCCAGCAGCGGAGGCGTGTGGGTAGATACGCAGTATTTT. Amino acids: CASSGGVWVDTQYF.

The rearrangement uses TRBV4-1 and TRBJ1-5; 8 nucleotides match TRBD1. The CDR3 spans 15 residues. The junction had 2 bases not matched to a gene; V was cut back by 0 bases and J by 4 bases. In germline, CDR1 is MGHRA, CDR2 YSYEKL. CDR3 bases: TGCGCCAGCAGCCAAGAGGACAGGGATAATCAGCCCCAGCATTTT. This codes for CASSQEDRDNQPQHF.

V usage is TRBV28 and J usage is TRBJ2-4; TRBD1 agrees at 9 bases. The germline CDR1 and CDR2 sequences are MDHEN and SYDVKM. This CDR3 is built from 13 residues. V was clipped by 7 bases and J by 8 bases; unmatched bases: 6. The CDR3 DNA is TGTGCCAGCAACAGGGGGCGGCAGGACATTCAGTACTTC. Translated, it gives CASNRGRQDIQYF.

The CDR3 DNA sequence: TGTGCCTGGAGTGTATTCCAGGGTGCGGGCTACACCTTC. Translating it yields CAWSVFQGAGYTF. This chain links TRBV30 with TRBJ1-2, with a possible D match to TRBD1 (5 bases). Germline values: CDR1 GTSNPN, CDR2 SVGIG (reference sequence). CDR3 size: 13 residues. Trimming stripped 0 bases from V and 8 bases from J, with 13 bases between.

The V gene is TRBV6-6, the J gene TRBJ1-2; D is perhaps TRBD1 (5 bases). The germline CDR1 and CDR2 sequences are MNHNY and SVGAGI (reference sequence). The V end was cut by 5 bases, the J end by 4 bases, with 5 bases between. This CDR3 has 11 amino acids. CDR3 protein: CASSDSYGYTF. In DNA form, the CDR3 reads TGTGCCAGCAGTGACAGCTATGGCTACACCTTC.

The chain uses TRBV29-1 and TRBJ1-1; 8 nucleotides line up with TRBD1. V lost 6 bases and J lost 0; bases outside the gene matches: 6. The CDR3 spans 14 residues. The V gene's germline CDR1 is SQVTM and CDR2 ANQGSEA. CDR3 nucleotide sequence: TGCAGCGTGTGGACAGGGCAAATGAACACTGAAGCTTTCTTT. This translates into CSVWTGQMNTEAFF.

The J gene is TRBJ2-7, the V gene TRBV5-4; 9 nucleotides line up with TRBD2. The CDR3 has 13 residues. Germline V gene sequence: CDR1 SGHNT, CDR2 YYREEE (reference sequence). With V trimmed by 7 bases and J by 3 bases, 5 bases remained unmatched. CDR3 bases: TGTGCCAGCGGACTAGCGACTAACTACGAGCAGTACTTC. The encoded protein is CASGLATNYEQYF.

This sequence joins TRBV6-1 and TRBJ1-1; tentative D call: TRBD1 (5 bases). V was clipped by 4 bases and J by 1 base, with 7 bases between them. The germline V gene encodes CDR1 MNHNS and CDR2 SASEGT. This CDR3 region has 13 residues. CDR3 region: CASSGQGNTEAFF. Written as DNA, the CDR3 is TGTGCCAGCAGTGGCCAGGGGAACACTGAAGCTTTCTTT.

The rearrangement links TRBV5-1 to TRBJ2-7; D possibly corresponds to TRBD2 (7 bases). CDR3 length: 17 residues. Trimming stripped 3 bases from V and 3 bases from J, with 22 bases between. Germline assignment: CDR1 SGHRS and CDR2 YFSETQ. The CDR3 DNA reads TGCGCCAGCAGCTGGGGCGGTGGGGAGGGGGGGTACTACGAGCAGTACTTC. Encoded protein: CASSWGGGEGGYYEQYF.

V is TRBV10-3 and J is TRBJ2-1, with D perhaps matching TRBD1 (6 bases). The CDR3 is 15 residues long. The V and J ends lost 4 bases and 11 bases respectively, with 21 bases between them. Germline CDR1 ENHRY, CDR2 SYGVKD. CDR3 DNA sequence: TGTGCCATCAGTGGGTGGGGGCCTGATCCCCCCAAGCAGTTCTTC. This translates into CAISGWGPDPPKQFF.

The rearrangement uses TRBV7-8 and TRBJ2-5, with TRBD2 matching 12 bases. There are 18 residues in the CDR3. CDR1 SGHVS and CDR2 FQNEAQ come from the germline V gene. J was trimmed by 0 bases and V by 1 base; bases with no gene match: 6. For the CDR3, the DNA is TGTGCCAGCAGCTTAGTGAGCACTAGCGGGGGGCACCAAGAGACCCAGTACTTC. Translated: CASSLVSTSGGHQETQYF. The full variable domain, rest sourced from reference TRBV7-8 and TRBJ2-5, is GAGVSQSPRYKVAKRGQDVALRCDPISGHVSLFWYQQALGQGPEFLTYFQNEAQLDKSGLPSDRFFAERPEGSVSTLKIQRTQQEDSAVYLCASSLVSTSGGHQETQYFGPGTRLLVL.

This chain links TRBV19 with TRBJ1-5; TRBD1 agrees at 10 bases. From germline, CDR1 is LNHDA and CDR2 SQIVND (reference sequence). J gave up 6 bases and V 3 bases, and 5 bases lay outside the gene matches. There are 15 residues in the CDR3. The chain's CDR3 is CASSIPGQGFQPQHF. The CDR3, as DNA: TGTGCCAGTAGTATTCCGGGACAGGGGTTTCAGCCCCAGCATTTT.

V usage is TRBV10-3 and J usage is TRBJ2-7; 10 positions match TRBD1. Germline CDR1 and CDR2: ENHRY and SYGVKD. The CDR3 runs to 17 residues. V lost 10 bases to trimming and J lost 3 bases; unmatched junction nucleotides: 18. In DNA form, the CDR3 reads TGTGCCACCAACGCCCAACCAGACAGGGGGCGCTTCTACGAGCAGTACTTC. Translation: CATNAQPDRGRFYEQYF.

This chain uses TRBV5-1 with TRBJ2-7; D uncertain. CDR3 size: 12 residues. Per germline, CDR1 SGHRS and CDR2 YFSETQ. V was trimmed by 0 bases and J by 5 bases, leaving 6 bases between them. The CDR3 protein is CASSLAVDEQYF. The CDR3 DNA reads as TGCGCCAGCAGCTTGGCCGTAGACGAGCAGTACTTC.

V is TRBV2 and J is TRBJ1-5, with 7 bases fitting TRBD1. The germline V gene has CDR1 SNHLY and CDR2 FYNNEI. V was clipped by 6 bases and J by 3 bases; unmatched bases: 5. The CDR3 contains 14 residues. DNA for the CDR3: TGTGCCAGCAGCTGGACAGGATACAATCAGCCCCAGCATTTT. It is translated as CASSWTGYNQPQHF.

V usage is TRBV28 and J usage is TRBJ1-4; D ambiguous. With 6 bases removed from V and 5 bases from J, the gap between germline ends came to 10 bases. Per germline, CDR1 MDHEN and CDR2 SYDVKM. CDR3 length: 13 residues. CDR3 region: CASRAGGNEKLFF. CDR3 coding DNA: TGTGCCAGCAGGGCGGGAGGGAATGAAAAACTGTTTTTT.

This chain uses TRBV11-3 with TRBJ2-1; 10 bases match TRBD2. V was pared by 1 base and J by 4 bases, with 7 bases of the junction left unmatched. The CDR3 runs 17 residues. CDR1 is SGHNT, CDR2 YENEEA, per germline. The DNA of the CDR3 is TGTGCCAGCAGCTTAGGAGGGATAGCGGGAGGTTACAATGAGCAGTTCTTC. Protein sequence: CASSLGGIAGGYNEQFF. Full variable domain (outside the CDR3, taken from reference TRBV11-3 and TRBJ2-1): EAGVVQSPRYKIIEKKQPVAFWCNPISGHNTLYWYLQNLGQGPELLIRYENEEAVDDSQLPKDRFSAERLKGVDSTLKIQPAELGDSAVYLCASSLGGIAGGYNEQFFGPGTRLTVL.

The chain couples TRBV7-9 to TRBJ2-5; D not certain. The CDR3 extends over 13 amino acids. The ends were cut back, 5 bases at V and 7 bases at J, with 14 bases in the middle. The V gene's germline CDR1 is SEHNR and CDR2 FQNEAQ (reference sequence). CDR3 coding DNA: TGTGCCAGCAGCGATAGCCTTATACCGACCCAGTACTTC. It encodes CASSDSLIPTQYF.

This chain links TRBV2 with TRBJ1-1; TRBD1 is a possible D gene (6 bases). The CDR3 consists of 14 residues. Germline assignment: CDR1 SNHLY and CDR2 FYNNEI. V lost 3 bases, J lost 5 bases, and 13 bases lay in between. CDR3 in DNA: TGTGCCAGCAGTGAGGGGGCGCGGGGGACTGAAGCTTTCTTT. The encoded protein is CASSEGARGTEAFF.